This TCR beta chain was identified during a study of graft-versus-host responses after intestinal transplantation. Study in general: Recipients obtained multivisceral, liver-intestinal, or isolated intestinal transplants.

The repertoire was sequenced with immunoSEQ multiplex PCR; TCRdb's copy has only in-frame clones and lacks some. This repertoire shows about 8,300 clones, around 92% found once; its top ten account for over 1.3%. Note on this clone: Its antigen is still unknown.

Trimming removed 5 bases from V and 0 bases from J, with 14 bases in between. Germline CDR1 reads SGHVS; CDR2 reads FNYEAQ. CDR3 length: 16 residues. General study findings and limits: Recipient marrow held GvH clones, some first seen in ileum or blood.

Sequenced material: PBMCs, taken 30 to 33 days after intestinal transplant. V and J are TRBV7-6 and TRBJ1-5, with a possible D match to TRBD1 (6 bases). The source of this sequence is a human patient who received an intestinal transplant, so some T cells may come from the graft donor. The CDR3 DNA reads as TGTGCCAGCAGCCAGAGGGGGGCAGTTAGCAATCAGCCCCAGCATTTT. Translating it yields CASSQRGAVSNQPQHF.